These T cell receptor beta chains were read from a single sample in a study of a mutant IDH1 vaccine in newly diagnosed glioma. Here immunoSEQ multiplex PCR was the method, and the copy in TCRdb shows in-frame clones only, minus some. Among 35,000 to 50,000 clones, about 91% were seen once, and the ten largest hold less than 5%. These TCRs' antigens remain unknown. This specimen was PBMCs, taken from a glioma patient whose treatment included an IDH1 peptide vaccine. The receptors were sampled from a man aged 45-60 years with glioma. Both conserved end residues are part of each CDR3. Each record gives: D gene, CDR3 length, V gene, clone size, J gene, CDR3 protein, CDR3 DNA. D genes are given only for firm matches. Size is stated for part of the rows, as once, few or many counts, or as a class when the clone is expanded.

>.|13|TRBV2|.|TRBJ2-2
CASSPTAYWELFF
TGTGCCAGCAGTCCGACAGCGTATTGGGAGCTGTTTTTT
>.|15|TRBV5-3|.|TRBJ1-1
CARSHHYPLNTEAFF
TGTGCCAGAAGCCACCATTACCCCCTGAACACTGAAGCTTTCTTT
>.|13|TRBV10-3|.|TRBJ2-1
CAISEGAYNEQFF
TGTGCCATCAGTGAAGGGGCCTACAATGAGCAGTTCTTC
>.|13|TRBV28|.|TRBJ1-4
CASSMTGGEKLFF
TGTGCCAGCAGTATGACAGGAGGTGAAAAACTGTTTTTT
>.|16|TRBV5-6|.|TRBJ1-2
CASSPPDRPLIYGYTF
TGTGCCAGCAGCCCACCCGACAGGCCACTAATCTATGGCTACACCTTC
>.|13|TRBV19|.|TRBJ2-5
CASSPGWEETQYF
TGTGCCAGTAGCCCAGGGTGGGAAGAGACCCAGTACTTC
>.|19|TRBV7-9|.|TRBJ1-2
CASSRSPRLWPRALRGYTF
TGTGCCAGCAGCCGCAGCCCTCGTCTCTGGCCAAGGGCCCTTCGTGGCTACACCTTC
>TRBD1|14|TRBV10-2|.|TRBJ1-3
CASMTGAYGNTIYF
TGCGCCAGCATGACAGGGGCTTACGGAAACACCATATATTTT
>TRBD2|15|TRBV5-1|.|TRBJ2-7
CASSLVASGTDEQYF
TGCGCCAGCAGCTTGGTGGCTAGCGGTACCGACGAGCAGTACTTC
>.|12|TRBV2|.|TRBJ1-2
CASSDRGYGYTF
TGTGCCAGCAGTGACAGGGGATATGGCTACACCTTC
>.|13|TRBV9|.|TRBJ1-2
CASSPALGYGYTF
TGTGCCAGCAGCCCTGCCCTTGGCTATGGCTACACCTTC
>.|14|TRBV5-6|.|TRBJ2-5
CASSLRGGLPTQYF
TGTGCCAGCAGCTTGAGGGGGGGGCTCCCGACCCAGTACTTC
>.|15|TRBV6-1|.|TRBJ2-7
CAHGRGRGPNYEQYF
TGTGCCCACGGACGGGGAAGGGGACCAAACTACGAGCAGTACTTC
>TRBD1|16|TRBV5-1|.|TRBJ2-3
CASSRGTGSSTDTQYF
TGCGCCAGCAGCAGAGGGACAGGGAGCAGCACAGATACGCAGTATTTT
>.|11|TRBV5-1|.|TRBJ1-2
CASKDNYGYTF
TGCGCCAGCAAGGATAACTATGGCTACACCTTC
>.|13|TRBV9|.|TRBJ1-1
CASSVALNTEAFF
TGTGCCAGCAGCGTAGCGCTGAACACTGAAGCTTTCTTT
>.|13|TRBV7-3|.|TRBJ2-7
CASSLKQGYEQYF
TGTGCCAGCAGCCTCAAACAGGGCTACGAGCAGTACTTC
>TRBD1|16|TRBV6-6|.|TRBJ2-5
CASTDSGQGGRKTQYF
TGTGCCAGCACCGACTCCGGACAGGGAGGCAGGAAGACCCAGTACTTC
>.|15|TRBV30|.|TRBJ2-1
CAWTPTAITYNEQFF
TGTGCCTGGACGCCGACAGCGATTACCTACAATGAGCAGTTCTTC
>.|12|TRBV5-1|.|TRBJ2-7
CASSAGGYEQYF
TGCGCCAGCAGCGCAGGAGGCTACGAGCAGTACTTC
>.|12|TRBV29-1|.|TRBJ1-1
CSGLQGGTEAFF
TGCAGCGGTCTCCAAGGGGGCACTGAAGCTTTCTTT
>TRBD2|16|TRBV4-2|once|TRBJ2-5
CASSQWPSGGEGTQYF
TGTGCCAGCAGCCAATGGCCTAGCGGGGGGGAAGGGACCCAGTACTTC
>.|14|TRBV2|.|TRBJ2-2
CASSGTANTGELFF
TGTGCCAGCAGTGGGACAGCGAACACCGGGGAGCTGTTTTTT
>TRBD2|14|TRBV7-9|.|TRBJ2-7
CASSPGGYSYEQYF
TGTGCCAGCAGCCCGGGGGGGTACTCCTACGAGCAGTACTTC
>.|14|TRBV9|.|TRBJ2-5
CASSAGTAQETQYF
TGTGCCAGCAGCGCCGGGACGGCCCAAGAGACCCAGTACTTC
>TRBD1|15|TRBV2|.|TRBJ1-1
CASSDRDRGKTEAFF
TGTGCCAGCAGTGACCGGGACAGGGGGAAAACTGAAGCTTTCTTT
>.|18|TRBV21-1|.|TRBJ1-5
CASSKGRGGINSNQPQHF
TGTGCCAGCAGCAAAGGGAGGGGAGGGATAAATAGCAATCAGCCCCAGCATTTT
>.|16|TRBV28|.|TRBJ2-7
CASSSPGSSITYEQYF
TGTGCCAGCAGTTCTCCAGGGTCGAGCATAACCTACGAGCAGTACTTC
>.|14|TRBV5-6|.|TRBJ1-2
CASSLGSLGKGYTF
TGTGCCAGCAGCTTGGGGTCATTAGGGAAAGGCTACACCTTC
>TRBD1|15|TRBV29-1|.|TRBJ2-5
CSVATRQGVQETQYF
TGCAGCGTGGCAACACGACAGGGGGTGCAAGAGACCCAGTACTTC
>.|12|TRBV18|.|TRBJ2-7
CASSPPIREEYF
TGTGCCAGCTCACCACCGATAAGGGAGGAGTACTTC
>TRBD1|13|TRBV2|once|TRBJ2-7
CASLTGTGDEQYF
TGTGCCAGCCTAACGGGGACAGGGGACGAGCAGTACTTC
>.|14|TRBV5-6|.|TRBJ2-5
CASSLPDFMETQYF
TGTGCCAGCAGCTTGCCGGACTTTATGGAGACCCAGTACTTC
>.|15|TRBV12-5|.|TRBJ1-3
CASGFEQGVGNTIYF
TGTGCTAGTGGTTTTGAACAGGGTGTCGGAAACACCATATATTTT
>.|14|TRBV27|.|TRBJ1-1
CASSFFGVGTEAFF
TGTGCCAGCAGTTTCTTCGGGGTCGGAACTGAAGCTTTCTTT
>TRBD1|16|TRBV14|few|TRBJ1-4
CASSPITGGTNEKLFF
TGTGCCAGCAGCCCGATAACAGGGGGAACTAATGAAAAACTGTTTTTT
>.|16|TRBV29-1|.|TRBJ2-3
CSVEVDPGAGTDTQYF
TGCAGCGTTGAAGTTGATCCGGGGGCTGGCACAGATACGCAGTATTTT
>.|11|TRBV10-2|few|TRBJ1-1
CASGEGAEAFF
TGCGCCAGCGGAGAGGGTGCTGAAGCTTTCTTT
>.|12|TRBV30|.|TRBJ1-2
CAWSRGPYGYTF
TGTGCCTGGAGCAGGGGTCCCTATGGCTACACCTTC
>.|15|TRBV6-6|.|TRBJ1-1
CASISNRVRNTEAFF
TGTGCCAGCATTTCAAACAGGGTTCGTAACACTGAAGCTTTCTTT
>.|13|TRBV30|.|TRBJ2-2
CAWSVGGAGELFF
TGTGCCTGGAGTGTAGGGGGAGCCGGGGAGCTGTTTTTT
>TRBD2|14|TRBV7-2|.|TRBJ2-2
CASTSGRYTGELFF
TGTGCCAGCACTAGCGGGAGGTACACCGGGGAGCTGTTTTTT
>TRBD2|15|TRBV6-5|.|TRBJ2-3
CASSFVGRATDTQYF
TGTGCCAGCTCTTTCGTCGGGAGGGCCACAGATACGCAGTATTTT
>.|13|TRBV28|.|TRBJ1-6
CASSFPTNSPLHF
TGTGCCAGCAGTTTTCCCACCAATTCACCCCTCCACTTT
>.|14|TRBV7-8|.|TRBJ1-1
CASSSREGLTEAFF
TGTGCCAGCAGCTCGAGGGAAGGGTTGACTGAAGCTTTCTTT
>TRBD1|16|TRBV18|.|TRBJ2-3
CASSPRTGKATDTQYF
TGTGCCAGCTCACCAAGGACAGGGAAAGCTACAGATACGCAGTATTTT
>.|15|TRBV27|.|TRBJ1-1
CASSLGGGRDTEAFF
TGTGCCAGCAGTTTAGGCGGCGGGAGGGACACTGAAGCTTTCTTT
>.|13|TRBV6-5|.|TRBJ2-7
CASRQTKIHEQYF
TGTGCCAGCAGGCAGACGAAGATCCACGAGCAGTACTTC
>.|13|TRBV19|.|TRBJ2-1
CASSGQISDEQFF
TGTGCCAGTAGTGGACAGATTAGCGATGAGCAGTTCTTC
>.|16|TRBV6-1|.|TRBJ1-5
CASSAPREGSNQPQHF
TGTGCCAGCAGTGCACCGAGGGAGGGGAGCAATCAGCCCCAGCATTTT
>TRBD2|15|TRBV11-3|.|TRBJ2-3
CASSSGGRERDTQYF
TGTGCCAGCAGCTCGGGGGGGCGGGAGCGCGATACGCAGTATTTT
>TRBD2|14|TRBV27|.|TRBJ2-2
CASSLSLAGGELFF
TGTGCCAGCAGTTTATCACTAGCGGGCGGGGAGCTGTTTTTT
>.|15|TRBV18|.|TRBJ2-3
CASSPPSGYTDTQYF
TGTGCCAGCTCACCACCGAGCGGGTACACAGATACGCAGTATTTT
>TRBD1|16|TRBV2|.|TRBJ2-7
CASSGVGTGSSYEQYF
TGTGCCAGCAGCGGCGTTGGGACAGGTAGCTCCTACGAGCAGTACTTC
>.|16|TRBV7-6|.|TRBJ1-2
CASSLATGGRSYGYTF
TGTGCCAGCAGCTTAGCGACGGGTGGACGGTCCTATGGCTACACCTTC
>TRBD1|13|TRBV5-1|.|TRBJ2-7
CASTGTGGNEQYF
TGCGCCAGCACCGGGACAGGGGGAAACGAGCAGTACTTC
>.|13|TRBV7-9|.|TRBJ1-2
CASNRGVDYGYTF
TGTGCCAGCAACCGTGGCGTGGACTATGGCTACACCTTC
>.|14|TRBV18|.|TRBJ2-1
CASSPPSRDNEQFF
TGTGCCAGCTCACCTCCGTCAAGGGACAATGAGCAGTTCTTC
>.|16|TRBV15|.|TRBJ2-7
CATSRAGTLSSYEQYF
TGTGCCACCAGCAGAGCCGGGACGCTAAGCTCCTACGAGCAGTACTTC
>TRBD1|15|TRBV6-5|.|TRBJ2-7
CASSTGTESSYEQYF
TGTGCCAGCAGTACCGGGACAGAGAGCTCCTACGAGCAGTACTTC